This entry describes one TCR beta chain. This clonotype was seen a handful of times. The antigen it binds to is not known. Base qualities were left out, and no much larger clone turns up one base away. The receptor library was made with PCR. The instrument given in TCRdb is Illumina HiSeq 2500. TCR library preparation used molecular barcoding, with unique molecular identifiers applied to normalize quantification of the TCRbeta repertoire. The public reads were quality trimmed at Q25 with fastp and then assembled into clones with MiXCR by TCRdb, keeping productive beta chains. Each record represents a unique CDR3 protein, reported with the most common genes and DNA among its rows. Present in this sample are a few hundred thousand distinct CDR3 sequences, around a tenth of which were seen just once. The ten most abundant clones make up less than 2.5% of the sample. Trimming takes 0 bases off V and 3 bases off J; junction bases not matched to a gene: 5. CDR1 and CDR2 are read off the germline V gene as SGHRS and YFSETQ. Spanning cysteine to phenylalanine, the CDR3 consists of 17 amino acids. Only the CDR3 DNA stays, 51 bases, in frame from base 1.

The sample belongs to a study of T-cell reconstitution after alpha-beta-depleted transplantation in children (dated by TCRdb to the mid-2010s). Study-wide context: Using TCR repertoire profiling, the study quantitatively followed how T-cell immune reconstitution unfolded in children after TCRalphabeta/CD19-depleted allogeneic hematopoietic cell transplantation.

The input for sequencing was PBMCs from the stem cell graft donor, taken from the stem cell graft. Recombination connected TRBV5-1 to TRBJ2-1; 11 central bases correspond to TRBD1. This receptor was taken from a human donor who donated a stem cell graft to a child with acute lymphoblastic leukemia. CDR3 loop: CASSLGPGQGGYNEQFF. The DNA is TGCGCCAGCAGCTTGGGCCCGGGACAGGGGGGCTACAATGAGCAGTTCTTC.